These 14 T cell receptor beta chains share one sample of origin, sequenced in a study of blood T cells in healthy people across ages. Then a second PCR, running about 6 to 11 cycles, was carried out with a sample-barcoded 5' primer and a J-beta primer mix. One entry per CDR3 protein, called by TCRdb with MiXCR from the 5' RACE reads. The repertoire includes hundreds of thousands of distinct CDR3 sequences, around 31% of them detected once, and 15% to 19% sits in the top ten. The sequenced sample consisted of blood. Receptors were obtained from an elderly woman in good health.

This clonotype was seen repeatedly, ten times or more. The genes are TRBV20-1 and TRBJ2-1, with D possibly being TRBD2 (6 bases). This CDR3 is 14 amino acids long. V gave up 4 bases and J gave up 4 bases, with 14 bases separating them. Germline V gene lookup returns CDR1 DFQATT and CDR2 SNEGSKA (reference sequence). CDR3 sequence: CSANAGGMYNEQFF. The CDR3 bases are TGCAGTGCTAACGCGGGCGGGATGTACAATGAGCAGTTCTTC.

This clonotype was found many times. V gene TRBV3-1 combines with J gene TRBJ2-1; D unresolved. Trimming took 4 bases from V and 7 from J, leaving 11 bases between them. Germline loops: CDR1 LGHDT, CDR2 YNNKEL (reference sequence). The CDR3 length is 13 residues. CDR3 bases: TGTGCCAGCAGCCCGCCGAATGGAAATGAGCAGTTCTTC. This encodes CASSPPNGNEQFF.

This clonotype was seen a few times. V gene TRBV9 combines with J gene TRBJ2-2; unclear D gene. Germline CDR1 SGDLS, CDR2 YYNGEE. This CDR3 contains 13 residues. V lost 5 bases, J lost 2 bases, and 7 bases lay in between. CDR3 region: CASSGHNTGELFF. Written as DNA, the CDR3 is TGTGCCAGCAGTGGCCATAACACCGGGGAGCTGTTTTTT.

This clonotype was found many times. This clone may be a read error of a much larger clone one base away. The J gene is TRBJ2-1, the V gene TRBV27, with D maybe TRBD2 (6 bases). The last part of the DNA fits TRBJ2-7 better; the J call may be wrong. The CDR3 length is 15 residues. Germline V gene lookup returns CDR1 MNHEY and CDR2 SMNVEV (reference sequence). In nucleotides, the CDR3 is TGTGCCAGCAGTTTAAGGCGGGGCTCCTACAATGAGCAGTACTTC. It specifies CASSLRRGSYNEQYF.

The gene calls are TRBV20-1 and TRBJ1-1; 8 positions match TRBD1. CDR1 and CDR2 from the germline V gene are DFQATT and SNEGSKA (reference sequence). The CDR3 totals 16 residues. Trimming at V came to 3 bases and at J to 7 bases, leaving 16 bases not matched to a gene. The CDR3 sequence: CSARPLADRVKDEAFF. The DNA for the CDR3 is TGCAGTGCTAGGCCTTTAGCGGACAGGGTAAAGGATGAAGCTTTCTTT.

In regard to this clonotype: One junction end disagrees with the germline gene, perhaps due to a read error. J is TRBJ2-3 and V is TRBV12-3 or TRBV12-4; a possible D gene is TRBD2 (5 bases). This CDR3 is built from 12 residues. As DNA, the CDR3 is TGTGCCATCAAACGGGGAGCAGATGCGCAGTATTTT. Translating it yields CAIKRGADAQYF.

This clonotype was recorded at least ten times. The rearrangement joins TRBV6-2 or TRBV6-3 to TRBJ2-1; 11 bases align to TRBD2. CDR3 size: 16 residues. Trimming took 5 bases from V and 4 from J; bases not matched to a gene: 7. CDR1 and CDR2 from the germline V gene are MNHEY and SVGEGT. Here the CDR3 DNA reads TGTGCCAGCAGTGGGTCGACTAGCGGGGATTACAATGAGCAGTTCTTC. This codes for CASSGSTSGDYNEQFF.

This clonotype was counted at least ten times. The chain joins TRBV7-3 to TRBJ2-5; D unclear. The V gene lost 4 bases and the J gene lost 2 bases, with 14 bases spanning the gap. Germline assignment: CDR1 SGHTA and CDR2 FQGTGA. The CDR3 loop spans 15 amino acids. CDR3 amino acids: CASSSSGRWQETQYF. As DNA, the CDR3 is TGTGCCAGCAGCTCCTCGGGCAGGTGGCAAGAGACCCAGTACTTC.

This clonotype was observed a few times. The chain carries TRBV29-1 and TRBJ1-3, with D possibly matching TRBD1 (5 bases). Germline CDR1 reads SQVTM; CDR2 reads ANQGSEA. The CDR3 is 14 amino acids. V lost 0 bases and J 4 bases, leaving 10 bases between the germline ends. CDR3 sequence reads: CSVEDRAGGNTIYF. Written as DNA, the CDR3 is TGCAGCGTTGAAGACAGGGCAGGGGGAAACACCATATATTTT.

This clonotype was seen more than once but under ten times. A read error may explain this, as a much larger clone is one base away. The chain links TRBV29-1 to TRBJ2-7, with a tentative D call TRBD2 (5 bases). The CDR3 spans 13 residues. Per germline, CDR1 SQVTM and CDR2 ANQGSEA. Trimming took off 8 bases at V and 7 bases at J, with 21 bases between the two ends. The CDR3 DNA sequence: TGCAGCTTGAGGGATCTCCGAGCCCATGAGCAGTACTTC. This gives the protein CSLRDLRAHEQYF.

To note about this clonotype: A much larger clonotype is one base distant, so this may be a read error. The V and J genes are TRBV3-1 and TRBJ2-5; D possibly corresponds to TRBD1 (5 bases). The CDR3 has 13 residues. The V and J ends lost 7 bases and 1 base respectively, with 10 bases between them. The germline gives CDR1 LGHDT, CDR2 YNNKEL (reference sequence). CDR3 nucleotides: TGTGCCAGCACGAACAGGACCCAAGAGACCCAGTACTTC. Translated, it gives CASTNRTQETQYF.

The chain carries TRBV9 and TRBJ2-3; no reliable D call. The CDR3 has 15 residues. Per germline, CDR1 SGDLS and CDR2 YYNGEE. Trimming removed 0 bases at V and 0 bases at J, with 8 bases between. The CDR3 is CASSVGPFSTDTQYF. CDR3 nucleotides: TGTGCCAGCAGCGTAGGTCCGTTCAGCACAGATACGCAGTATTTT.

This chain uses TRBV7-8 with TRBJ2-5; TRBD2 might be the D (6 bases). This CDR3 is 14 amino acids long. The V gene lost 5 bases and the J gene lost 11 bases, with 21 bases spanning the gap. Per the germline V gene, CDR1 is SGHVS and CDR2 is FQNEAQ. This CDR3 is CASSRGRSPGEQYF. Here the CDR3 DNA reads TGTGCCAGCAGCCGCGGAAGATCCCCGGGGGAGCAGTACTTC.

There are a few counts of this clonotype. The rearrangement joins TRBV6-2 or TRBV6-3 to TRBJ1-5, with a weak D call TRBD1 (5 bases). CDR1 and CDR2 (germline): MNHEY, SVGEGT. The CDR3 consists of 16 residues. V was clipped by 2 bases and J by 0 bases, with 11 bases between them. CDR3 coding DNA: TGTGCCAGCAGTTACATCACAGGTTATAGCAATCAGCCCCAGCATTTT. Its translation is CASSYITGYSNQPQHF.